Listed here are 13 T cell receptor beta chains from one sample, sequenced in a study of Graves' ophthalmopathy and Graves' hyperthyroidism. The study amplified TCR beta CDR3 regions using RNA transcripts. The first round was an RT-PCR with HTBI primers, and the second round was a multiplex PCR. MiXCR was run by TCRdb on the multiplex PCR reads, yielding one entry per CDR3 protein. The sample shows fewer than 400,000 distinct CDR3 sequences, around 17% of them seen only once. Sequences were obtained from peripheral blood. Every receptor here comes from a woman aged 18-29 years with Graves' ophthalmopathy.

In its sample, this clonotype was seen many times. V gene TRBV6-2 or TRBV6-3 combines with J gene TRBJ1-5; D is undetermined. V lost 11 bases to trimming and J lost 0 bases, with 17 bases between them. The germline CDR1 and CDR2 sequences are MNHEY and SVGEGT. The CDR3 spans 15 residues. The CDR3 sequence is CAAGRIQHSNQPQHF. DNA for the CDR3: TGTGCCGCGGGGAGAATACAGCATAGCAATCAGCCCCAGCATTTT.

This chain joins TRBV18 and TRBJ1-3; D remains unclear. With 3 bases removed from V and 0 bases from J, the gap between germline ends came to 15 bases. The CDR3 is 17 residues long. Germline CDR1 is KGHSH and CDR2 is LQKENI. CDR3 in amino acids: CASSPIPDAGSGNTIYF. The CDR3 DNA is TGTGCCAGCTCACCCATACCGGACGCCGGCTCTGGAAACACCATATATTTT. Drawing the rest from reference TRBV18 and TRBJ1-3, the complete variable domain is NAGVMQNPRHLVRRRGQEARLRCSPMKGHSHVYWYRQLPEEGLKFMVYLQKENIIDESGMPKERFSAEFPKEGPSILRIQQVVRGDSAAYFCASSPIPDAGSGNTIYFGEGSWLTVV.

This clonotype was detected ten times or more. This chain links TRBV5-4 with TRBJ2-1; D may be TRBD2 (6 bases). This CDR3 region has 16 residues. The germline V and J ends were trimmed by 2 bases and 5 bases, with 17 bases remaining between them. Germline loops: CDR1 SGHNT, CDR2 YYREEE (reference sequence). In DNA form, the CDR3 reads TGTGCCAGCAGCTTTCGGTCACGGGAGAGGAACAATGAGCAGTTCTTC. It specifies CASSFRSRERNNEQFF.

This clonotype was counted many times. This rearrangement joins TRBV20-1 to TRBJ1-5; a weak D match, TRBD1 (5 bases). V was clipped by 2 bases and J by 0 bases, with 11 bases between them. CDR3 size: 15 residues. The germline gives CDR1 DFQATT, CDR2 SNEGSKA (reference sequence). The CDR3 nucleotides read TGCAGTGCTAGACAGGGAGCTAATAGCAATCAGCCCCAGCATTTT. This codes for CSARQGANSNQPQHF.

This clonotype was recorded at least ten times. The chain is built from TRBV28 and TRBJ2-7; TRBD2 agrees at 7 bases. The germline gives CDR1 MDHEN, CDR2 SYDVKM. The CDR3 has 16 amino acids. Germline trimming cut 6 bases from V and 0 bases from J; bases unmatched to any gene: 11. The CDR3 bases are TGTGCCAGCAGGCTAGCCTCTAGCGGATTCTCCTACGAGCAGTACTTC. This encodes CASRLASSGFSYEQYF. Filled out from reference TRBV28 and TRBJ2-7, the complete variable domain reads DVKVTQSSRYLVKRTGEKVFLECVQDMDHENMFWYRQDPGLGLRLIYFSYDVKMKEKGDIPEGYSVSREKKERFSLILESASTNQTSMYLCASRLASSGFSYEQYFGPGTRLTVT.

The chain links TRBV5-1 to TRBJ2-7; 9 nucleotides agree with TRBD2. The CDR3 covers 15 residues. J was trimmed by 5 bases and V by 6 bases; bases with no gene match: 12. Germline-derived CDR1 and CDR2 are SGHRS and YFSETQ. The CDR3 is CASTLAGARIHEQYF. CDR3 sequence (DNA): TGCGCCAGCACCTTAGCGGGAGCTAGGATTCACGAGCAGTACTTC.

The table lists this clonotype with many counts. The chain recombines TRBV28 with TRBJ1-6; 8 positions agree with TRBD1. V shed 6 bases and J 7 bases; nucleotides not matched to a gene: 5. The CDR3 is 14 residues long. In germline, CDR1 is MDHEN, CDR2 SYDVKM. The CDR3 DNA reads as TGTGCCAGCAGCACAGGGGGTTGGAATTCACCCCTCCACTTT. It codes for CASSTGGWNSPLHF.

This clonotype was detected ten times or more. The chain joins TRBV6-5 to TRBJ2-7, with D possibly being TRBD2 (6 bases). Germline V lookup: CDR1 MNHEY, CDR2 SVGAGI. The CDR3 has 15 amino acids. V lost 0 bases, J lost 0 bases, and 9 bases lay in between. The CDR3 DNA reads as TGTGCCAGCAGTTACTCCCCGGGACTCTCCTACGAGCAGTACTTC. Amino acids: CASSYSPGLSYEQYF.

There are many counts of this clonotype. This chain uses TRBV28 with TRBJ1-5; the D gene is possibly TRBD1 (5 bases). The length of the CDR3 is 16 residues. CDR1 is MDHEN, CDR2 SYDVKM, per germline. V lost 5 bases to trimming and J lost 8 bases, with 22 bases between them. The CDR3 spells CASSPYPARGFEPQHF. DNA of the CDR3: TGTGCCAGCAGTCCTTATCCCGCTAGGGGATTTGAGCCCCAGCATTTT.

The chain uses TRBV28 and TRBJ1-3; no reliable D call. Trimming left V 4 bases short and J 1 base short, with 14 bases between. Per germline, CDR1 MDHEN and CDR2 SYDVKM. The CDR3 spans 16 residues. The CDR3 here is CASSSAGLESGNTIYF. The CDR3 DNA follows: TGTGCCAGCAGTTCGGCGGGTTTAGAGTCTGGAAACACCATATATTTT.

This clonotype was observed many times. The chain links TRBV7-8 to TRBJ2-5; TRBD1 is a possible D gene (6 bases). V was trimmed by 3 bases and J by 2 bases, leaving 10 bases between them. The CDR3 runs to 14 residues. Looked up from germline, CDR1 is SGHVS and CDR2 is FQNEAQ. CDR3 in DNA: TGTGCCAGCAGCTTGGGACACTTACAAGAGACCCAGTACTTC. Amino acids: CASSLGHLQETQYF. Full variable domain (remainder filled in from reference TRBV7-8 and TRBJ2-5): GAGVSQSPRYKVAKRGQDVALRCDPISGHVSLFWYQQALGQGPEFLTYFQNEAQLDKSGLPSDRFFAERPEGSVSTLKIQRTQQEDSAVYLCASSLGHLQETQYFGPGTRLLVL.

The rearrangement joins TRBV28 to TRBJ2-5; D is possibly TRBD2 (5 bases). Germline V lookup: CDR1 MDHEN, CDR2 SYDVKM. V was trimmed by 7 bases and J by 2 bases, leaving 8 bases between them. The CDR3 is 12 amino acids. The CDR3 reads CASNGEQETQYF. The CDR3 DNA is TGTGCCAGCAACGGGGAGCAAGAGACCCAGTACTTC.

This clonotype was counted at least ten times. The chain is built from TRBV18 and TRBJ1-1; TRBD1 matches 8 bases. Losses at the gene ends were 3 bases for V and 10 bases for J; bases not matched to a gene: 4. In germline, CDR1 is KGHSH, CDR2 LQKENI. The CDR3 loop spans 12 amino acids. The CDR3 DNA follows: TGTGCCAGCTCACCGTCCGGACAGGGAGCTTTCTTT. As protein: CASSPSGQGAFF.